The sequence of this T cell receptor (beta chain) was determined in a study of blood T cell repertoires in COVID-19. Across the study: Collection of acute and convalescent COVID-19 samples took place in the United States, Italy and Spain. In each case, the material was cDNA or gDNA derived from T cells, B-cell-depleted T cells, or PBMCs.

TCRdb keeps only in-frame clones here, not all; method: immunoSEQ multiplex PCR. The sample gives roughly 340,000 clones, 70% to 90% of which show up once; roughly 1.9% is in the top ten. V lost 3 bases and J lost 0; bases outside the gene matches: 3. The CDR3 totals 15 residues. The germline CDR1 and CDR2 sequences are SNHLY and FYNNEI. Participants were aged about 18 to 100 years from some 24 US areas. V and J are TRBV2 and TRBJ2-7, with 9 bases identical to TRBD2. This TCR was sampled from a man aged 35-49 years in a cohort exposed to, infected with or recovered from COVID-19 (not recorded which). Input material: PBMCs or T cells enriched from blood (not recorded which). The CDR3 is CASSDLREGSYEQYF. CDR3 nucleotides: TGTGCCAGCAGTGATTTGCGGGAGGGCTCCTACGAGCAGTACTTC.